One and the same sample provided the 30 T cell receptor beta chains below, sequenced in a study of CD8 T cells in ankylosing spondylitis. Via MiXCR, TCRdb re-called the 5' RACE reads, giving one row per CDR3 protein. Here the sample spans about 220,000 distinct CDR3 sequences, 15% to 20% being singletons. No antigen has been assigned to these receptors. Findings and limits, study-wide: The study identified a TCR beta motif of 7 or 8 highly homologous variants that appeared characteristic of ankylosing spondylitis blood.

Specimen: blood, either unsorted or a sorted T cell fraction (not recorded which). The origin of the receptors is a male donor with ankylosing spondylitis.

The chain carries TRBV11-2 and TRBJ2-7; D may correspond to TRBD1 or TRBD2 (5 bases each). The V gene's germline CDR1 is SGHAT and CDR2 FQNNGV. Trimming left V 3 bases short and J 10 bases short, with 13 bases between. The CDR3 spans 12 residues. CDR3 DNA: TGTGCCAGCAGCTTTGGGGACGGCGGCCAGTACTTC. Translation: CASSFGDGGQYF.

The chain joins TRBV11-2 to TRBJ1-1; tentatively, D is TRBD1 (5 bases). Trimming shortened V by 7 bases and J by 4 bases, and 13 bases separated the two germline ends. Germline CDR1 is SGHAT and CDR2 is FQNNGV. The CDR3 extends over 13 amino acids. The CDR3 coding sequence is TGTGCCAGCAAAACCACTGGGGGCACTGAAGCTTTCTTT. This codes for CASKTTGGTEAFF.

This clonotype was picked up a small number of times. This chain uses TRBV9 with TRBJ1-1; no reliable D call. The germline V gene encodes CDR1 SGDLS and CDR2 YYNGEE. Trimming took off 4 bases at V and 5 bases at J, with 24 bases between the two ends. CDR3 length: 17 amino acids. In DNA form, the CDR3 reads TGTGCCAGCAGCCCCGAGGGTGCCGTCTTGGGAACGACTGAAGCTTTCTTT. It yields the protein CASSPEGAVLGTTEAFF.

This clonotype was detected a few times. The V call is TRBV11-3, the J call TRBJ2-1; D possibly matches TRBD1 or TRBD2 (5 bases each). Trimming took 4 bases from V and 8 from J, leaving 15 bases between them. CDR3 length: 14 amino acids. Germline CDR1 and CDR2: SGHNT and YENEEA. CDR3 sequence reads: CASSSPRGGDEQFF. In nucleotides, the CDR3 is TGTGCCAGCAGCTCCCCGAGGGGCGGCGATGAGCAGTTCTTC.

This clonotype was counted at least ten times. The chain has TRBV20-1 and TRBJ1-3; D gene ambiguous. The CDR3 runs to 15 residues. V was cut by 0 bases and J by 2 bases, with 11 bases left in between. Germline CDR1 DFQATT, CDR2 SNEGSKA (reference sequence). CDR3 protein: CSARDREGAGNTIYF. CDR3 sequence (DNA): TGCAGTGCTAGAGATCGAGAGGGTGCTGGAAACACCATATATTTT.

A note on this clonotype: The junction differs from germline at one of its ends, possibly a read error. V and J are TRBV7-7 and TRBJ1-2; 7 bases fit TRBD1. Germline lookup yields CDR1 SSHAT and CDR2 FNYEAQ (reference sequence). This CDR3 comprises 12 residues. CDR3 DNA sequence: TGTGCTAGCAGCCCAGGACAGGTGGGCTACACCTTC. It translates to CASSPGQVGYTF.

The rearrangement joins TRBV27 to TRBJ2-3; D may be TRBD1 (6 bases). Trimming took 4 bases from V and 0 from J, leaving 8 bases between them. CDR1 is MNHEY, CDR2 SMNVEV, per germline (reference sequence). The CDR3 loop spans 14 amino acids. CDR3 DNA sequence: TGTGCCAGCAGTTGGGGACATAGCACAGATACGCAGTATTTT. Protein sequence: CASSWGHSTDTQYF.

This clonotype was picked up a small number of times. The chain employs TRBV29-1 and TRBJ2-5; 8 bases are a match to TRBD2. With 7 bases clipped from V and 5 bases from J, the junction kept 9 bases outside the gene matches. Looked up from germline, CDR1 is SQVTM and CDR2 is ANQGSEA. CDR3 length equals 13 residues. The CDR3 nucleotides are TGCAGCGCCATAGCGGGCGGGGGGGAGACCCAGTACTTC. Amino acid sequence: CSAIAGGGETQYF.

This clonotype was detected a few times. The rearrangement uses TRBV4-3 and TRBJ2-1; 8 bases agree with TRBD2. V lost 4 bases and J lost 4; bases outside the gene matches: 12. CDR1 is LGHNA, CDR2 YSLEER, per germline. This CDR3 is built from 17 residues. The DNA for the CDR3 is TGCGCCAGCAGCCCGGCAACTAGCGGAGGGACTTACAATGAGCAGTTCTTC. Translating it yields CASSPATSGGTYNEQFF.

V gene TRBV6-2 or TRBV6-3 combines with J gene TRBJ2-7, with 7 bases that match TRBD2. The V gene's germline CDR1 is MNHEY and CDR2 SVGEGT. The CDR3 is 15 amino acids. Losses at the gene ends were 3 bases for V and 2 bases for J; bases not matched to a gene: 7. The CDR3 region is CASSYRAGRAYEQYF. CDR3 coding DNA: TGTGCCAGCAGTTATCGAGCGGGACGGGCCTACGAGCAGTACTTC.

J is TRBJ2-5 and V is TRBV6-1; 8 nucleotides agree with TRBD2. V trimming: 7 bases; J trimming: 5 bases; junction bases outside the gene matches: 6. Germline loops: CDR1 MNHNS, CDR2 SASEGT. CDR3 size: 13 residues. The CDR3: CASTPGGLETQYF. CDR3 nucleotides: TGTGCCAGCACCCCGGGGGGGCTGGAGACCCAGTACTTC.

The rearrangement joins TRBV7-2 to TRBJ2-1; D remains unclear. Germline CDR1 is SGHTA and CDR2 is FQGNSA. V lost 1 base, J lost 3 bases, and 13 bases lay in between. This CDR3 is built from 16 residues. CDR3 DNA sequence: TGTGCCAGCAGCTTAGAAGACAAACCCAGCTACAATGAGCAGTTCTTC. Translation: CASSLEDKPSYNEQFF.

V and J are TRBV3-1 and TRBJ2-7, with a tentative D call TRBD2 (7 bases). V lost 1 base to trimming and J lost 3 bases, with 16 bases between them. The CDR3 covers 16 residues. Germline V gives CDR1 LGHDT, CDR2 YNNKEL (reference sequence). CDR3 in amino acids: CASSQGSGGGYYEQYF. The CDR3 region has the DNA TGTGCCAGCAGCCAAGGGTCTGGCGGGGGCTACTACGAGCAGTACTTC.

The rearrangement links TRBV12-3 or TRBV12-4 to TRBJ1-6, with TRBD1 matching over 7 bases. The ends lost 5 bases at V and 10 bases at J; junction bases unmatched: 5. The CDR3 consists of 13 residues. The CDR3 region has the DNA TGTGCCAGCAGTCCCGGACAGGCCTCACCCCTCCACTTT. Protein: CASSPGQASPLHF.

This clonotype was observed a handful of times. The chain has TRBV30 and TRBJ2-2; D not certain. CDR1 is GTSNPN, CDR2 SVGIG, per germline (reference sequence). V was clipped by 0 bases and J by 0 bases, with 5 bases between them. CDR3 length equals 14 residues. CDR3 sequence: CAWSVKPNTGELFF. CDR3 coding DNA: TGTGCCTGGAGTGTGAAACCGAACACCGGGGAGCTGTTTTTT. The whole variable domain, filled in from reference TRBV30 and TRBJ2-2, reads SQTIHQWPATLVQPVGSPLSLECTVEGTSNPNLYWYRQAAGRGLQLLFYSVGIGQISSEVPQNLSASRPQDRQFILSSKKLLLSDSGFYLCAWSVKPNTGELFFGEGSRLTVL.

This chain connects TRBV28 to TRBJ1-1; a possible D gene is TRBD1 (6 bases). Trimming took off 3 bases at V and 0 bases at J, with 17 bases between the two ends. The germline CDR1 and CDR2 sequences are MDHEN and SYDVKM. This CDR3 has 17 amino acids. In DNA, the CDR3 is TGTGCCAGCAGTTTCCCGCCAGGGGCCAAAATGAACACTGAAGCTTTCTTT. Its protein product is CASSFPPGAKMNTEAFF.

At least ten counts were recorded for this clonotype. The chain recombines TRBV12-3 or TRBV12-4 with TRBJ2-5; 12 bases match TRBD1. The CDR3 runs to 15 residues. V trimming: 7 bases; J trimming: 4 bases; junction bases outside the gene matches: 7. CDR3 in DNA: TGTGCCAGCACCATAGGGACAGGGGGCGGAGAGACCCAGTACTTC. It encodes CASTIGTGGGETQYF.

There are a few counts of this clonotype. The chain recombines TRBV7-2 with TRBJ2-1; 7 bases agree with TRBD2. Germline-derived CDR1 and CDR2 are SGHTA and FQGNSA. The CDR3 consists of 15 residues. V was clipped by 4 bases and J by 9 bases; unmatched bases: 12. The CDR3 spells CASSSGIAGVGEQFF. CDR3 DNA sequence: TGTGCCAGCAGCTCCGGGATAGCGGGTGTGGGTGAGCAGTTCTTC. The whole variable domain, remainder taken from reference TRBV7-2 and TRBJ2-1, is GAGVSQSPSNKVTEKGKDVELRCDPISGHTALYWYRQSLGQGLEFLIYFQGNSAPDKSGLPSDRFSAERTGGSVSTLTIQRTQQEDSAVYLCASSSGIAGVGEQFFGPGTRLTVL.

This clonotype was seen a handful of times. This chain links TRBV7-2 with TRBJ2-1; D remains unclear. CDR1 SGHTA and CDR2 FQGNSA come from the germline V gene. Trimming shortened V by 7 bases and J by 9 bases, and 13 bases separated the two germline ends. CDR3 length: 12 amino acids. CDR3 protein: CASTPPELEQFF. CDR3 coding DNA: TGTGCCAGCACCCCACCTGAACTTGAGCAGTTCTTC.

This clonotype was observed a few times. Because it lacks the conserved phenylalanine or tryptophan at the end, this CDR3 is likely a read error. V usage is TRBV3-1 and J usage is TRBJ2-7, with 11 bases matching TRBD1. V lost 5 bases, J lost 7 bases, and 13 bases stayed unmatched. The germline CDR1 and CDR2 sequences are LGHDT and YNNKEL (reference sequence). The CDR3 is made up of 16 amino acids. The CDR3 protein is CASSKNPGTGGREQYS. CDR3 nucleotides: TGTGCCAGCAGCAAAAATCCCGGGACAGGGGGTAGGGAGCAGTACTCC.

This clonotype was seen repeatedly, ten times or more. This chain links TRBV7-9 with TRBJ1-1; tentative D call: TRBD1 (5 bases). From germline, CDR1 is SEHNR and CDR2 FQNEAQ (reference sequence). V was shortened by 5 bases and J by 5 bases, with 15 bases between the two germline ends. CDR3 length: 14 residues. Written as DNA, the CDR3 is TGTGCCAGCAGCCTACTGACAGAGTCTACTGAAGCTTTCTTT. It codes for CASSLLTESTEAFF.

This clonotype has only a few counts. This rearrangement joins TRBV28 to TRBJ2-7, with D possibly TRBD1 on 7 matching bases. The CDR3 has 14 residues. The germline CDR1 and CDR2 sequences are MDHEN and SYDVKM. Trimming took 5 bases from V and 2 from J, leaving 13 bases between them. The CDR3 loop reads CASSEQGGTYEQYF. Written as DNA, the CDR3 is TGTGCCAGCAGTGAGCAGGGGGGAACCTACGAGCAGTACTTC.

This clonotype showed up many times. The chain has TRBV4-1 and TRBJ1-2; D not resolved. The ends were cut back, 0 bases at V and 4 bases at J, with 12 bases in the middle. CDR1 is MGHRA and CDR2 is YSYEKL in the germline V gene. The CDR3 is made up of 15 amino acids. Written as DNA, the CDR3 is TGCGCCAGCAGCCAAGAGCAAAGGAGGCCCTATGGCTACACCTTC. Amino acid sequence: CASSQEQRRPYGYTF.

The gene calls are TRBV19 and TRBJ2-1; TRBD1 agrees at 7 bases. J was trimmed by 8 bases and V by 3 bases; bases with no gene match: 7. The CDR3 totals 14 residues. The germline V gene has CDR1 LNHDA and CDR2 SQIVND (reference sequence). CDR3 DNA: TGTGCCAGTAGTATTTCCAGGGGGATCGATGAGCAGTTCTTC. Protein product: CASSISRGIDEQFF.

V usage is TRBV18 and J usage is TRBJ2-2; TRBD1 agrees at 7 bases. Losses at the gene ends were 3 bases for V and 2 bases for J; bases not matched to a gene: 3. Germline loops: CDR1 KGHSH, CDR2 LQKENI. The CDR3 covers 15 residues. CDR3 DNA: TGTGCCAGCTCACCGGCAGGGGGAAACACCGGGGAGCTGTTTTTT. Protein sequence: CASSPAGGNTGELFF.

The CDR3 loop is CSVEPPTGAGEQFF. The CDR3 DNA follows: TGCAGCGTTGAGCCTCCGACTGGGGCGGGAGAGCAGTTCTTC. The chain joins TRBV29-1 to TRBJ2-1, with a tentative D call TRBD2 (6 bases). V lost 3 bases and J 10 bases, leaving 19 bases between the germline ends. This CDR3 is 14 amino acids long. CDR1 and CDR2 (germline): SQVTM, ANQGSEA.

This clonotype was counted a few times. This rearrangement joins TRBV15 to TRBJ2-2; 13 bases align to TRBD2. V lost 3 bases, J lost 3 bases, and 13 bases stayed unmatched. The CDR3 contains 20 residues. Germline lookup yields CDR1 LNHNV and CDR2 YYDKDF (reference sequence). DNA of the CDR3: TGTGCCACCAGCAGGGCCTCTCAGGGACTAGCGGGGCTCTACACCGGGGAGCTGTTTTTT. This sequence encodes CATSRASQGLAGLYTGELFF.

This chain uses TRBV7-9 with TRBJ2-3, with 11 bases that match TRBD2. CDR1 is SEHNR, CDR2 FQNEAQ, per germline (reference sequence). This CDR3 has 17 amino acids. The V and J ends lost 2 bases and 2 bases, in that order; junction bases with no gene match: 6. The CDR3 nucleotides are TGTGCCAGCAGCTTACCGCAGACTAGCGGGGCCACAGATACGCAGTATTTT. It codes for CASSLPQTSGATDTQYF.

The CDR3 spells CASSSSMMLAGGLTDTQYF. In DNA form, the CDR3 reads TGTGCCAGCAGCTCCTCGATGATGCTAGCGGGGGGGCTTACAGATACGCAGTATTTT. The gene calls are TRBV11-1 and TRBJ2-3, with 12 bases matching TRBD2. The CDR3 consists of 19 residues. Looked up from germline, CDR1 is SGHAT and CDR2 is FQDESV (reference sequence). Germline trimming cut 4 bases from V and 3 bases from J; bases unmatched to any gene: 14.

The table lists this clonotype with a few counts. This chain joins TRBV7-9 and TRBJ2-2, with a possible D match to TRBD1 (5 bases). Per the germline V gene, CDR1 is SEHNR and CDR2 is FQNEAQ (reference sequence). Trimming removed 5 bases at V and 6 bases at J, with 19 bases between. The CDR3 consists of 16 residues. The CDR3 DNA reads TGTGCCAGCAGCACAGCCCTCAGGGCACCGGCCGGGGAGCTGTTTTTT. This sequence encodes CASSTALRAPAGELFF.